Sequencing of this T cell receptor beta chain was carried out in a study of response to subunit inactivated influenza vaccine. This clonotype was recorded at least ten times. Antigen: not known. General observations from the study: Authors suggested seasonal influenza vaccinations each recruit few new T cells.

MiXCR, applied by TCRdb to the RT-PCR reads, yields one record per CDR3 protein. The sample includes 650,000 to 800,000 distinct CDR3 sequences, roughly 14% of them seen just once. The clonotype was recovered from a man aged 45-65 years who received an inactivated influenza vaccine. The sequencing here drew on PBMCs from blood, taken 14 to 15 days before vaccination.

The CDR3 region has the DNA TGCGCCAGCAGCGCCGGGACGGCCTCCTACGAGCAGTACTTC. Its translation: CASSAGTASYEQYF. The genes are TRBV4-3 and TRBJ2-7; D tentatively reads TRBD1 or TRBD2 (5 bases each). The CDR3 contains 14 residues. Germline V gene lookup returns CDR1 LGHNA and CDR2 YSLEER. Trimming cost V 5 bases and J 0 bases, with 11 bases left between them.